This T cell receptor (beta chain) is from a study of Graves' ophthalmopathy and Graves' hyperthyroidism (dated by TCRdb to the late 2010s). At the level of the whole study: Peripheral blood samples were taken at the time of initial diagnosis, before any treatment was given. To tell Graves' ophthalmopathy apart from Graves' hyperthyroidism, and to predict which patients would progress to ophthalmopathy, the study relied on TCR beta repertoire signatures. In total, over 130 blood samples were TCR-sequenced: 40 to 45 ophthalmopathy, 80 or so hyperthyroidism and roughly 17 hyperthyroidism-to-ophthalmopathy patients. To explore V-J signatures that separate ophthalmopathy from hyperthyroidism, a discovery set of about 96 patients was enrolled, consisting of approximately 44 with ophthalmopathy and around 57 with stable hyperthyroidism. An independent validation cohort was composed of approximately 18 hyperthyroidism patients and over 15 patients who later progressed from hyperthyroidism to ophthalmopathy. In about six hyperthyroidism patients, the T-cell repertoires found in thyroid tissue were compared with those found in blood. Following sample collection, hyperthyroidism patients were given methimazole at a starting dose of 30 mg daily, and ophthalmopathy patients were given high-dose intravenous methylprednisolone.

As regards this clonotype: The antigen it recognizes is unknown. Base qualities are not recorded, but no much larger clone differs from it by a single base.

Ophthalmopathy patients had moderately to severely active disease, Clinical Activity Score of at least 3, NOSPECS grade of at least 4, and disease duration under 3 months. Anyone with other autoimmune diseases, uncontrolled infections, pregnancy or lactation was excluded from the study. Clinical symptoms, serum thyroxine, TRAb, thyroid ultrasound and orbital computed tomography were used for diagnosis. Ficoll-Paque density gradient centrifugation was used to isolate PBMCs from around 10 ml of fresh peripheral blood. Total RNA was extracted using Trizol reagent, and RNA quality was checked on an Agilent 2100 Bioanalyzer. For repertoire sequencing, the TCR beta CDR3 regions were amplified from RNA transcripts. HTBI primers and the Qiagen OneStep RT-PCR kit were used in a first-round RT-PCR, which was followed by a second-round multiplex PCR, size selection and purification. Libraries were sequenced on an Illumina HiSeq2000 using paired-end 100 bp reads. In the original analysis: SOAPnuke was used for read processing, and reads with adapters, uncalled bases, a mean Phred below 15, or no exact constant-primer or identifier match were discarded. COPE v1.2.5 was used to merge high-quality paired reads. Each unique nucleotide sequence was defined as a clonotype, and clonotypes were aligned to IMGT TRB V, D and J references with MiTCR v1.1. Analysis was restricted to V-J combinations with a frequency above 0.0001, which covered 99% to 99.2% of repertoires. A TCR clonal expansion and chaos score per V-J combination was defined as the ratio of F50 clonal expansion to chaos observed in the TCRdist matrix. Features were reduced by Welch's t-statistics and random forest to approximately 12 V-J combinations, which fed a naive Bayes classifier. The Morisita-Horn index was used to measure how similar the thyroid and blood repertoires were. In TCRdb, the public reads were trimmed at Q25 with fastp and aligned with MiXCR, with productive beta chains retained. Duplicate CDR3 protein sequences are folded into a single record with the most common DNA and genes. These V and J calls originate from TCRdb's pipeline instead of the authors' own analysis. This sample is represented by roughly 220,000 distinct CDR3 sequences; roughly 50% of them were singletons. The ten biggest clones cover around half of the sample.

Paper-wide results and their limitations: Most expanded thyroid clonotypes with frequency above 0.001 were also detected in blood, suggesting blood repertoires may reflect the thyroid immune response. Ophthalmopathy was separated from stable hyperthyroidism by the 13-signature model with just under 90% sensitivity and 81% to 83% specificity in cross-validation and with 80%/75% in the test set. Sample size was not statistically predetermined, and group allocation was not concealed from the investigators. In validation, the model predicted ophthalmopathy progression with about 70% sensitivity and approximately 72% specificity; about a dozen predicted patients were CT-confirmed with GO in a median of approximately six months.

Trimming takes 0 bases from V and 7 bases from J, and the germline ends sit 6 bases apart. From its cysteine to its phenylalanine, the CDR3 spans 12 amino acids. Only CDR3 DNA remains: 36 bases, in frame from the first base. The germline V gene (reference sequence) supplies CDR1 SEHNR and CDR2 FQNEAQ. This sequence uses TRBV7-9 and TRBJ1-1, with the D gene not clear enough to name. Sequencing used peripheral blood. The source is an adult man with Graves' ophthalmopathy. The DNA is TGTGCCAGCAGCTTAGCCGTCAGTGAAGCTTTCTTT. This encodes CASSLAVSEAFF.